These 29 T cell receptor beta chains originate from one sample sequenced in a study of T cells in Graves' hyperthyroidism and ophthalmopathy. It was RNA transcripts that yielded the amplified TCR beta CDR3 regions. TCR CDR3 underwent first-round RT-PCR with the HTBI primer set. TCRdb re-called the multiplex PCR reads through MiXCR, storing one row per CDR3 protein. The sample yields hundreds of thousands of distinct CDR3 sequences, about 14% seen once. Material for sequencing was blood. Every receptor here comes from a woman aged 45-65 years with Graves' ophthalmopathy.

Note on this clonotype: This may be a read error, as it is one base from a much larger clone. CDR3 sequence reads: CASRTSQSSPLHF. The CDR3 DNA is TGTGCCAGCAGAACTAGTCAGAGTTCACCCCTCCACTTT. The rearrangement joins TRBV12-3 or TRBV12-4 to TRBJ1-6, with D uncertain. Trimming stripped 6 bases from V and 9 bases from J, with 12 bases between. The CDR3 loop spans 13 amino acids.

The chain uses TRBV5-1 and TRBJ2-6; D not certain. Looked up from germline, CDR1 is SGHRS and CDR2 is YFSETQ. The ends were cut back, 4 bases at V and 1 base at J, with 6 bases in the middle. CDR3 length equals 14 residues. CDR3 nucleotide sequence: TGCGCCAGCAGCGGCGTATCTGGGGCCAACGTCCTGACTTTC. Amino acids: CASSGVSGANVLTF. Supplemented by reference TRBV5-1 and TRBJ2-6, the full variable domain reads KAGVTQTPRYLIKTRGQQVTLSCSPISGHRSVSWYQQTPGQGLQFLFEYFSETQRNKGNFPGRFSGRQFSNSRSEMNVSTLELGDSALYLCASSGVSGANVLTFGAGSRLTVL.

The chain recombines TRBV4-2 with TRBJ2-7; maybe TRBD1 (6 bases). Germline lookup yields CDR1 LGHNA and CDR2 YNFKEQ. The CDR3 consists of 15 residues. Trimming cost V 0 bases and J 2 bases, with 11 bases left between them. The CDR3 region has the DNA TGTGCCAGCAGCCAAGACCCGGACAGACCCTACGAGCAGTACTTC. This sequence encodes CASSQDPDRPYEQYF.

Regarding this clonotype: A much larger clone lies a single base off, so this may be a read error. The gene calls are TRBV30 and TRBJ2-1; TRBD1 agrees at 7 bases. CDR3 length: 15 residues. Germline CDR1 GTSNPN, CDR2 SVGIG (reference sequence). V lost 5 bases to trimming and J lost 7 bases; unmatched junction nucleotides: 14. The CDR3 reads CAWELRYRGPNEQFF. For the CDR3, the DNA is TGTGCCTGGGAGCTACGGTACAGGGGTCCAAATGAGCAGTTCTTC.

V and J are TRBV12-3 or TRBV12-4 and TRBJ2-2; D ambiguous. Between the trimmed V and J ends, which lost 3 bases and 6 bases, there was a span of 11 bases. The CDR3 sequence is 14 residues long. CDR3 sequence (DNA): TGTGCCAGCAGTTTTCTAACTGTCCCCGGGGAGCTGTTTTTT. Protein product: CASSFLTVPGELFF.

This clonotype was recorded at least ten times. The rearrangement uses TRBV6-1 and TRBJ2-1; D not resolved. The CDR3 sequence is 11 residues long. Germline CDR1 MNHNS, CDR2 SASEGT. V gave up 2 bases and J gave up 7 bases, with 3 bases separating them. The CDR3 here is CASSEPNEQFF. The DNA for the CDR3 is TGTGCCAGCAGTGAACCAAATGAGCAGTTCTTC.

This sequence joins TRBV6-5 and TRBJ1-2; possibly TRBD1 for D (6 bases). The V end was cut by 2 bases, the J end by 4 bases, with 17 bases between. CDR1 is MNHEY and CDR2 is SVGAGI in the germline V gene. This CDR3 region has 16 residues. The CDR3 bases are TGTGCCAGCAGTTACGGGGACTCCGGGGGCTCCTATGGCTACACCTTC. Residues: CASSYGDSGGSYGYTF.

The chain combines TRBV24-1 with TRBJ2-2; 8 nucleotides match TRBD2. CDR3 length: 22 residues. V was pared by 5 bases and J by 3 bases, with 25 bases of the junction left unmatched. The germline V gene encodes CDR1 KGHDR and CDR2 SFDVKD. CDR3 DNA sequence: TGTGCCACCAGTGGGGTGACAGTTCATCTAGGGGGTAGCGGGATATACACCGGGGAGCTGTTTTTT. Translated: CATSGVTVHLGGSGIYTGELFF.

This clonotype has ten or more counts. This chain joins TRBV28 and TRBJ1-5; possibly TRBD1 for D (6 bases). The CDR3 covers 17 residues. V shed 10 bases and J shed 1 base, with 23 bases lying between them. Germline CDR1 MDHEN, CDR2 SYDVKM. The CDR3 DNA follows: TGTGCCACCACGCGGGGGATGGGGGGCGTAAGCAATCAGCCCCAGCATTTT. Protein sequence: CATTRGMGGVSNQPQHF. The variable domain in full, with the rest retrieved from reference TRBV28 and TRBJ1-5, is DVKVTQSSRYLVKRTGEKVFLECVQDMDHENMFWYRQDPGLGLRLIYFSYDVKMKEKGDIPEGYSVSREKKERFSLILESASTNQTSMYLCATTRGMGGVSNQPQHFGDGTRLSIL.

This clonotype was detected many times. The rearrangement uses TRBV3-1 and TRBJ2-1; 9 positions match TRBD2. Germline values: CDR1 LGHDT, CDR2 YNNKEL (reference sequence). This CDR3 is 16 amino acids long. The V and J ends lost 5 bases and 7 bases, in that order; junction bases with no gene match: 12. CDR3 protein: CASSVRREGPWNEQFF. The CDR3, as DNA: TGTGCCAGCAGCGTTCGGCGGGAGGGCCCTTGGAATGAGCAGTTCTTC.

There are a few counts of this clonotype. The chain carries TRBV20-1 and TRBJ2-1, with TRBD2 matching 7 bases. The CDR3 runs 17 residues. Unmatched junction bases numbered 14, after V lost 0 bases and J lost 6 bases. Looked up from germline, CDR1 is DFQATT and CDR2 is SNEGSKA (reference sequence). The CDR3 sequence: CSARDWTPGLPPNEQFF. CDR3 in DNA: TGCAGTGCTAGAGATTGGACCCCGGGACTACCGCCCAATGAGCAGTTCTTC.

This clonotype was detected ten times or more. The chain uses TRBV30 and TRBJ1-4, with D possibly matching TRBD1 (5 bases). Germline CDR1 reads GTSNPN; CDR2 reads SVGIG (reference sequence). The CDR3 extends over 18 amino acids. Trimming left V 3 bases short and J 1 base short, with 21 bases between. As DNA, the CDR3 is TGTGCCTGGAGCCCCCAATACCAGGGAAGAGGAACTAATGAAAAACTGTTTTTT. Amino acids: CAWSPQYQGRGTNEKLFF.

This clonotype was seen ten or more times. V usage is TRBV20-1 and J usage is TRBJ2-3, with 7 nucleotides matching TRBD1. Germline V gene data show CDR1 as DFQATT and CDR2 as SNEGSKA (reference sequence). V was pared by 6 bases and J by 2 bases, with 8 bases of the junction left unmatched. The length of the CDR3 is 14 residues. CDR3 sequence (DNA): TGCAGTGCCAAGGGACAGACGTCCACAGATACGCAGTATTTT. Translation: CSAKGQTSTDTQYF.

This clonotype came up many times. The rearrangement links TRBV7-8 to TRBJ2-2; D is possibly TRBD2 (6 bases). This CDR3 region has 21 residues. V lost 1 base, J lost 1 base, and 25 bases lay in between. Per the germline V gene, CDR1 is SGHVS and CDR2 is FQNEAQ. The DNA for the CDR3 is TGTGCCAGCAGCTTAGGGGTCCCGGGTGGGGGACTCAAGAGGAACACCGGGGAGCTGTTTTTT. This gives the protein CASSLGVPGGGLKRNTGELFF.

Points on this clonotype: Just one base apart from a much larger clone, this may be a read error. CDR3 sequence reads: CASNEGGRYNEQYF. Here the CDR3 DNA reads TGTGCCAGCAATGAGGGAGGGCGATACAATGAGCAGTACTTC. This chain links TRBV6-2 or TRBV6-3 with TRBJ2-1; 7 positions match TRBD2. The DNA end lines up better with TRBJ2-7; the J call may be wrong. The germline V gene encodes CDR1 MNHEY and CDR2 SVGEGT. The CDR3 has 14 residues.

This clonotype was picked up a small number of times. V and J are TRBV4-3 and TRBJ1-1; D gene ambiguous. The V gene lost 0 bases and the J gene lost 0 bases, with 14 bases spanning the gap. CDR3 length: 17 residues. Germline loops: CDR1 LGHNA, CDR2 YSLEER. The CDR3 nucleotides read TGCGCCAGCAGCCAAGAGATAGGGTCCATCGTGAACACTGAAGCTTTCTTT. This codes for CASSQEIGSIVNTEAFF.

Only a few counts were recorded for this clonotype. The rearrangement uses TRBV19 and TRBJ2-7, with D hard to call. The V end was cut by 7 bases, the J end by 0 bases, with 10 bases between. The germline gives CDR1 LNHDA, CDR2 SQIVND (reference sequence). CDR3 length: 13 residues. CDR3 sequence (DNA): TGTGCCAGTACGGGTGGAAACTCCTACGAGCAGTACTTC. Its protein is CASTGGNSYEQYF.

This clonotype has a count of ten or more. V is TRBV28 and J is TRBJ1-4; D uncertain. CDR1 is MDHEN, CDR2 SYDVKM, per germline. With 3 bases removed from V and 3 bases from J, the gap between germline ends came to 11 bases. This CDR3 spans 15 amino acids. In DNA, the CDR3 is TGTGCCAGCAGTTTTTCTATAGGGTCTAATGAAAAACTGTTTTTT. Encoded protein: CASSFSIGSNEKLFF.

This clonotype was detected ten times or more. The gene calls are TRBV7-2 and TRBJ2-1; the match to TRBD2 covers 12 bases. CDR3 length equals 16 residues. Germline V lookup: CDR1 SGHTA, CDR2 FQGNSA. V was pared by 1 base and J by 8 bases, with 6 bases of the junction left unmatched. CDR3 coding DNA: TGTGCCAGCAGCTTAGTTCCGACTAGCGGGAGCTATGAGCAGTTCTTC. This codes for CASSLVPTSGSYEQFF. Together with reference TRBV7-2 and TRBJ2-1, the CDR3 gives the full variable domain: GAGVSQSPSNKVTEKGKDVELRCDPISGHTALYWYRQSLGQGLEFLIYFQGNSAPDKSGLPSDRFSAERTGGSVSTLTIQRTQQEDSAVYLCASSLVPTSGSYEQFFGPGTRLTVL.

This clonotype was recorded at least ten times. The V call is TRBV7-9, the J call TRBJ1-2; TRBD1 might be the D (5 bases). V lost 2 bases and J lost 4, with 14 bases in between. Germline-derived CDR1 and CDR2 are SEHNR and FQNEAQ (reference sequence). The CDR3 contains 15 residues. This CDR3 reads CASSLSRDLPYGYTF. CDR3 nucleotides: TGTGCCAGCAGCTTAAGCCGGGACCTCCCCTATGGCTACACCTTC.

This clonotype showed up just a few times. The J gene is TRBJ2-1, the V gene TRBV12-3 or TRBV12-4, with a tentative D call TRBD2 (6 bases). Trimming shortened V by 9 bases and J by 1 base, and 13 bases separated the two germline ends. The length of the CDR3 is 14 residues. For the CDR3, the DNA is TGTGCCAGTAAATACAGCGGGTCCTACAATGAGCAGTTCTTC. Amino acids: CASKYSGSYNEQFF.

This clonotype was counted many times. The chain employs TRBV13 and TRBJ2-2; 8 nucleotides agree with TRBD1. With V trimmed by 3 bases and J by 8 bases, 8 bases remained unmatched. The CDR3 totals 15 residues. The germline V gene has CDR1 PRHDT and CDR2 FYEKMQ (reference sequence). The DNA for the CDR3 is TGTGCCAGCAGCTTCACCGGGACAGGCTTGGGGGAGCTGTTTTTT. Translating it yields CASSFTGTGLGELFF.

This clonotype occurred many times. The chain combines TRBV5-8 with TRBJ1-6; TRBD1 matches at 8 bases. The length of the CDR3 is 17 residues. After removal of 4 bases from V and 10 bases from J, the junction contained 16 bases not matched to a gene. Germline CDR1 reads SGHTS; CDR2 reads YDEGEE. The CDR3 DNA reads TGTGCCAGCAGCCCTCTAGGACCAGGGGGCGGATGGTCACCCCTCCACTTT. Translated: CASSPLGPGGGWSPLHF. The variable domain in full, with the rest retrieved from reference TRBV5-8 and TRBJ1-6, is EAGVTQSPTHLIKTRGQQATLRCSPISGHTSVYWYQQALGLGLQFLLWYDEGEERNRGNFPPRFSGRQFPNYSSELNVNALELEDSALYLCASSPLGPGGGWSPLHFGNGTRLTVT.

This clonotype came up once. This sequence may be a read error, since a much larger clone differs from it by one base. The chain employs TRBV2 and TRBJ1-2, with a weak D call TRBD1 (5 bases). From germline, CDR1 is SNHLY and CDR2 FYNNEI. V was trimmed by 6 bases and J by 7 bases, leaving 15 bases between them. The CDR3 length is 13 residues. CDR3 amino acids: CASRYRRDCGYTF. The CDR3 region has the DNA TGTGCCAGCAGATATCGTAGGGACTGTGGCTACACCTTC.

In this sample, this clonotype turned up many times. The chain recombines TRBV18 with TRBJ2-3; 9 positions match TRBD1. Germline V gives CDR1 KGHSH, CDR2 LQKENI. CDR3 length: 14 residues. The trim removed 3 bases at V and 6 bases at J, leaving 4 bases unmatched. CDR3 protein: CASSPTGGRDTQYF. The CDR3 DNA reads as TGTGCCAGCTCACCGACAGGGGGGCGCGATACGCAGTATTTT.

In this sample, this clonotype turned up many times. The rearrangement joins TRBV28 to TRBJ2-5; the D call may be TRBD1 or TRBD2 (5 bases each). CDR1 is MDHEN, CDR2 SYDVKM, per germline. The CDR3 length is 16 residues. Trimming removed 3 bases at V and 5 bases at J, with 19 bases between. CDR3 sequence reads: CASSFPRGVGRETQYF. DNA of the CDR3: TGTGCCAGCAGTTTCCCTAGGGGAGTGGGCAGGGAGACCCAGTACTTC.

At least ten counts were recorded for this clonotype. The genes are TRBV7-9 and TRBJ2-1; D possibly corresponds to TRBD2 (6 bases). The length of the CDR3 is 16 residues. Per germline, CDR1 SEHNR and CDR2 FQNEAQ (reference sequence). Trimming removed 2 bases from V and 0 bases from J, with 11 bases in between. The CDR3 region is CASSLLAQSSYNEQFF. CDR3 DNA sequence: TGTGCCAGCAGCTTACTAGCGCAGAGCTCCTACAATGAGCAGTTCTTC.

This clonotype turned up a few times. The chain combines TRBV19 with TRBJ1-1, with no clear D. This CDR3 has 14 residues. V lost 6 bases and J 3 bases, leaving 14 bases between the germline ends. The germline V gene has CDR1 LNHDA and CDR2 SQIVND (reference sequence). The CDR3 spells CASSPTRIHTEAFF. Here the CDR3 DNA reads TGTGCCAGTAGCCCAACACGGATACACACTGAAGCTTTCTTT.

The chain joins TRBV19 to TRBJ1-6; D is possibly TRBD1 (5 bases). V lost 5 bases and J lost 12, with 11 bases in between. Germline V gene data show CDR1 as LNHDA and CDR2 as SQIVND (reference sequence). The CDR3 contains 12 residues. As DNA, the CDR3 is TGTGCCAGTAGTCCGCAGGGCAGACCCCTCCACTTT. This gives the protein CASSPQGRPLHF.